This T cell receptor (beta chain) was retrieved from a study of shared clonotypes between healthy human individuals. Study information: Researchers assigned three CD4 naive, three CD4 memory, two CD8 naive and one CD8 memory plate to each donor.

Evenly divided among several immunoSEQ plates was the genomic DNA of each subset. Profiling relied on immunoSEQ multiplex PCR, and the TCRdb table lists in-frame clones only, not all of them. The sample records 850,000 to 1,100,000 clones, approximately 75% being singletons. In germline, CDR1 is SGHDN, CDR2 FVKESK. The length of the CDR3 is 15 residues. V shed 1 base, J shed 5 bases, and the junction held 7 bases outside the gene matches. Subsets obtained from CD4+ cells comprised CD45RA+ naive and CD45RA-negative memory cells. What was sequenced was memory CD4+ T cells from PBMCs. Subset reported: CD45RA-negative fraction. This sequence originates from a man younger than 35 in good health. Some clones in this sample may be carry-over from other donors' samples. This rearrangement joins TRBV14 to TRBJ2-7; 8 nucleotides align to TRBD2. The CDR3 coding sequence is TGTGCCAGCAGCCAAGGGAGTAGCGGGAACAACGAGCAGTACTTC. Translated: CASSQGSSGNNEQYF.